A selection of T cell receptor beta chains follows, all from one sample in a study of T cells expressing NK-cell markers. TCRdb re-called the 5' RACE reads; every CDR3 protein appears as one record, without DNA. This sample's table has 150,000 to 160,000 distinct CDR3 sequences. The sequenced material came from blood T cells: a sorted CD56 or NKG2C T cell subset, CD4+ or CD8+ T cells, or bulk PBMC T cells (not recorded which). Receptors originate from a woman aged 45-65 years in good health. Each CDR3 is given with its conserved first and last residue.

v_gene: TRBV20-1
j_gene: TRBJ2-1
CDR3aa: CSARRAGDYNEQFF

v_gene: TRBV2
j_gene: TRBJ2-5
CDR3aa: CASRESGPYQETQYF

v_gene: TRBV5-5
j_gene: TRBJ1-5
CDR3aa: CASAIQGYSNQPQHF

v_gene: TRBV6-5
j_gene: TRBJ2-3
CDR3aa: CASSNKLAGGTDTQYF

v_gene: TRBV29-1
j_gene: TRBJ2-2
CDR3aa: CSVDPYGGRGTGELFF

v_gene: TRBV7-9
j_gene: TRBJ1-1
CDR3aa: CASSLGDFNTEAFF

v_gene: TRBV4-1
j_gene: TRBJ2-5
CDR3aa: CASSQDFSPAETQYF

v_gene: TRBV30
j_gene: TRBJ2-1
CDR3aa: CAWIRGVVGEQFF

v_gene: TRBV4-1
j_gene: TRBJ2-7
CDR3aa: CASSQELESSSYEQYF

v_gene: TRBV12-3/TRBV12-4
j_gene: TRBJ2-1
CDR3aa: CASSLGYRGPHNEQFF

v_gene: TRBV10-3
j_gene: TRBJ2-3
CDR3aa: CAISEGDSFVDTQYF

v_gene: TRBV7-2
j_gene: TRBJ2-1
CDR3aa: CASSLPPYNEQFF

v_gene: TRBV12-5
j_gene: TRBJ2-1
CDR3aa: CASGLGVDNEQFF

v_gene: TRBV7-9
j_gene: TRBJ1-2
CDR3aa: CASSTQSAGSYTF

v_gene: TRBV11-2
j_gene: TRBJ2-1
CDR3aa: CASSATGWPARQFF

v_gene: TRBV7-9
j_gene: TRBJ1-2
CDR3aa: CASSSQDRGNYGYTF

v_gene: TRBV24-1
j_gene: TRBJ2-2
CDR3aa: CATKKDTGELFF

v_gene: TRBV12-3/TRBV12-4
j_gene: TRBJ2-2
CDR3aa: CASSLSRGNDGELFF

v_gene: TRBV7-9
j_gene: TRBJ2-3
CDR3aa: CLAGPSTDTQYF

v_gene: TRBV27
j_gene: TRBJ1-1
CDR3aa: CASSQNKNTEAFF

v_gene: TRBV23-1
j_gene: TRBJ2-1
CDR3aa: CASSQSGLRAGGDNEQFF

v_gene: TRBV28
j_gene: TRBJ2-7
CDR3aa: CASSLSGSVDEQYF

v_gene: TRBV27
j_gene: TRBJ1-6
CDR3aa: CASSLRGTSYNSPLHF

v_gene: TRBV6-1
j_gene: TRBJ2-2
CDR3aa: CASSEPRGGVTGELFF

v_gene: TRBV6-2/TRBV6-3
j_gene: TRBJ2-5
CDR3aa: CASSYYYQETQYF

v_gene: TRBV24-1
j_gene: TRBJ2-5
CDR3aa: CATSDLGQGIRGETQYF

v_gene: TRBV4-1
j_gene: TRBJ1-6
CDR3aa: CASSQIQGDNSPLHF

v_gene: TRBV29-1
j_gene: TRBJ1-1
CDR3aa: CSVGMNTEAFF

v_gene: TRBV9
j_gene: TRBJ2-1
CDR3aa: CASSADYYNEQFF